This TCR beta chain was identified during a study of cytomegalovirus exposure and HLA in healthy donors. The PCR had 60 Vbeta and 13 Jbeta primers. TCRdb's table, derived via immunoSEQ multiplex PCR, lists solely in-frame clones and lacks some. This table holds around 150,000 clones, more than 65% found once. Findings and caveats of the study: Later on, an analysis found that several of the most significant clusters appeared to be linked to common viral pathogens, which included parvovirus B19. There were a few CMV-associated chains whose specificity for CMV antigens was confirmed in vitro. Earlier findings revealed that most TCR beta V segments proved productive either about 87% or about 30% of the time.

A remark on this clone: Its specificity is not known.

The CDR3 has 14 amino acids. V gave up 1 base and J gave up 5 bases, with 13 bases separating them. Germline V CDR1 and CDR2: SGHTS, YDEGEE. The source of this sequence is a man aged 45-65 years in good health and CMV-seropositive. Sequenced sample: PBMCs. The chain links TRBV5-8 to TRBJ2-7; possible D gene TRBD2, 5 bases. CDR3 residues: CASSLLRGADEQYF. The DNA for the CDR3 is TGTGCCAGCAGCTTGTTACGGGGTGCTGACGAGCAGTACTTC.